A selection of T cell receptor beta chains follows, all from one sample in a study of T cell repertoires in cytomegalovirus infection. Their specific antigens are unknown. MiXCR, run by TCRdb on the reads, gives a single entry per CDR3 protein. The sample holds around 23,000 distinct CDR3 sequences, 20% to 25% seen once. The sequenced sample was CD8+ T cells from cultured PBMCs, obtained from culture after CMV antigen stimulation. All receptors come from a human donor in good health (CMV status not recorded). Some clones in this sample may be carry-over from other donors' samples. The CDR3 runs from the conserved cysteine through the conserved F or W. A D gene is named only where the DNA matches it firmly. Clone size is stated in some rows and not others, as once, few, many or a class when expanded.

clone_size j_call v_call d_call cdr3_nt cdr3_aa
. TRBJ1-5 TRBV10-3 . TGTGCCATCAGTGATGGCGGGGGTCAGCCCCAGCATTTT CAISDGGGQPQHF
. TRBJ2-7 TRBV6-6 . TGTGCCAGCAGTTACGCCTACGAGCAGTACTTC CASSYAYEQYF
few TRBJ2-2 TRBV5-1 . TGCGCCAGCAGAAGGCAGATTAACACCGGGGAGCTGTTTTTT CASRRQINTGELFF
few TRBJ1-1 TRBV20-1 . TGCAGTGCTAGACCCGCCGGGAATACTGAAGCTTTCTTT CSARPAGNTEAFF
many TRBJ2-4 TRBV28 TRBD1 TGTGCCAGCAGTTTGGACAGGGGGGAGGACATTCAGTACTTC CASSLDRGEDIQYF
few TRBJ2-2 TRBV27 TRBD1 TGTGCCAGCAGTTTATCTGGAAACAGGGGGCGCACCGGGGAGCTGTTTTTT CASSLSGNRGRTGELFF
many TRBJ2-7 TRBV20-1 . TGCAGTGCTAGGGCTTTTTTCCAGGGAGAGACCTACGAGCAGTACTTC CSARAFFQGETYEQYF
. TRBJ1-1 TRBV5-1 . TGCGCCAGCAGCTTAGGACAGAGTTTCACTGAAGCTTTCTTT CASSLGQSFTEAFF
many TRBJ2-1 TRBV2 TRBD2 TGTGCCAGCTGGACTAGCGGAACGATCTCCTACAATGAGCAGTTCTTC CASWTSGTISYNEQFF
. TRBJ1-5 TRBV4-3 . TGCGCCAGCAGCCAAGACCGAACAGGGCCGAACAATCAGCCCCAGCATTTT CASSQDRTGPNNQPQHF
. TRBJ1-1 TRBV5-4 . TGTGCCAGCAGCCGTAGCGTGAACACTGAAGCTTTCTTT CASSRSVNTEAFF
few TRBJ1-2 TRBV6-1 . TGTGCGTCCTTTCCTGGGGGTTTGTCTGGCTACACCTTC CASFPGGLSGYTF
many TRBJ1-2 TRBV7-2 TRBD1 TGTGCCAGCAGCCTTGGACAGGGACGGGTTGGCTACACCTTC CASSLGQGRVGYTF
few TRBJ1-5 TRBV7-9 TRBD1 TGTGCCAGCAGCTTAGATGGACAGGGCCGGTTTCAGCCCCAGCATTTT CASSLDGQGRFQPQHF
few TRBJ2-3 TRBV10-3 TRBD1 TGTGCCATCAGTGAGTCGGCAGGGGGATTGACAGATACGCAGTATTTT CAISESAGGLTDTQYF
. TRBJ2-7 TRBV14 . TGTGCCAGCAGCCTTGGGACACTTAGCGAGCAGTACTTC CASSLGTLSEQYF
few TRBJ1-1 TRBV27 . TGTGCCAGCAGTTTCGGCCCGACATTACTAGCTTTCTTT CASSFGPTLLAFF
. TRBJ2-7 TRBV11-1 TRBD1 TGTGCCAGCAGCTTAGTAGGGACAGGACAATACGAGCAGTACTTC CASSLVGTGQYEQYF
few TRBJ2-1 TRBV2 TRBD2 TGTGCCAGCACCACGTCCAGCGGGGGGGGAAATGAGCAGTTCTTC CASTTSSGGGNEQFF
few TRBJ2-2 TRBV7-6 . TGTGCCAGTCAGAGAGGGAGCGGGCCAGGAGCCGGGGAGCTGTTTTTT CASQRGSGPGAGELFF
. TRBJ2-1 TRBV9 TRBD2 TGTGCCAGCAGCGTTAGCGGGGGGTTGAATGAGCAGTTCTTC CASSVSGGLNEQFF
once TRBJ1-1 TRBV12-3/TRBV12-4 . TGTGCCAGCAGTCCTCCGGTCCTCTCGGGAAACACTGAAGCTTTCTTT CASSPPVLSGNTEAFF
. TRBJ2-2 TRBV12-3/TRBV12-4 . TGTGCCAGCAGTCCCAAGCTCTCGGCCGGGGAGCTGTTTTTT CASSPKLSAGELFF
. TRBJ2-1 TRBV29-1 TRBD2 TGCAGCGTTGTACTAGCGGAGAGCTCCTACAATGAGCAGTTCTTC CSVVLAESSYNEQFF
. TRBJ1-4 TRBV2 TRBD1 TGTGCCAGCAATCCGGGACAGCTTAATGAAAAACTGTTTTTT CASNPGQLNEKLFF
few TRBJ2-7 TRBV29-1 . TGCAGCGTTGGAGGGGGGGGGGCCAACTCCTACGAGCAGTACTTC CSVGGGGANSYEQYF
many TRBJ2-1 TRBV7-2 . TGTGCCAGCAGACCGGGCCCCCCGGGCTCCTACAATGAGCAGTTCTTC CASRPGPPGSYNEQFF
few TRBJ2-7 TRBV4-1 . TGCGCCAGCAGCCAAGAACTAGGGTTCTACGAGCAGTACTTC CASSQELGFYEQYF
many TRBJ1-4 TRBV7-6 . TGTGCCAGCAGCTTAGGACACGGGGATGAAAAACTGTTTTTT CASSLGHGDEKLFF
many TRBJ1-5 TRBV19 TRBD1 TGTGCCAGTCAACCCCAGCCCGGGACAGGGGGTTATCCGCCCCAGCATTTT CASQPQPGTGGYPPQHF
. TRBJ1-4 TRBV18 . TGTGCCAGCTCACCCAGTTCCGGTGAAAAACTGTTTTTT CASSPSSGEKLFF
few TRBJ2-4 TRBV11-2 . TGTGCCAGCAGCACCTATACACACCCGGTAACCAAAAACATTCAGTACTTC CASSTYTHPVTKNIQYF
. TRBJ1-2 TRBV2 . TGTGCCAGCAGTGAAGGGGTAGGGGGGACCTATGGCTACACCTTC CASSEGVGGTYGYTF
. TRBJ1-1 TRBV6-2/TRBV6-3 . TGTGCCAGCACCTGGTTTACTGAAGCTTTCTTT CASTWFTEAFF
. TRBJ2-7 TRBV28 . TGTGCCAGCAGTCGATCAGGGTGGGTCATTGATTTTCATTCGGGGTTGCAGTACTTC CASSRSGWVIDFHSGLQYF
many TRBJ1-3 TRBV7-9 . TGTGCCAGCAGCCCGGGGACGTTGAACACCATATATTTT CASSPGTLNTIYF
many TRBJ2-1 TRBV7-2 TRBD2 TGTGCCAGCAGCTTAGCGAGGACTAGCGGGGACTACAATGAGCAGTTCTTC CASSLARTSGDYNEQFF
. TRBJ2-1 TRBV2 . TGTGCCAGCAGTGGAAGGGGGGACAATGAGCAGTTCTTC CASSGRGDNEQFF
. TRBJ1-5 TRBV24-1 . TGTGCCACCAGTGCGGGGTTCAGACAGCCCCAGCATTTT CATSAGFRQPQHF
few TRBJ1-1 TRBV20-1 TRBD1 TGCAGTGCTAGACAGGGGGGATCAAACACTGAAGCTTTCTTT CSARQGGSNTEAFF
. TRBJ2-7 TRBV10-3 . TGTGCCATCAGTCTTGACTTAGCTTCGGGCGAGCAGTACTTC CAISLDLASGEQYF
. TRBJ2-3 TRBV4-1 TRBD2 TGCGCCAGCAGCCAAGTTCTACTAGCGGGGGATACGCAGTATTTT CASSQVLLAGDTQYF
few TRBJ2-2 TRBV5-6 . TGTGCCAGCAGCTTGAACCCCGGGGGCAACACCGGGGAGCTGTTTTTT CASSLNPGGNTGELFF
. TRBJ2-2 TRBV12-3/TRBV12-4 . TGTGCCAGCAGTTTAAATCCAGCGAGCACCGGGGAGCTGTTTTTT CASSLNPASTGELFF
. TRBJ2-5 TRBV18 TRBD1 TGTGCCAGCTCACCGGGACAGGGAATCGAGACCCAGTACTTC CASSPGQGIETQYF